This entry features one T cell receptor (beta chain) sequence. This sample is drawn from a study of shared T cell receptors in the human thymus. This CDR3 has 17 amino acids. V was pared by 3 bases and J by 0 bases, with 15 bases between. The germline V gene has CDR1 MNHEY and CDR2 SMNVEV (reference sequence). Here immunoSEQ multiplex PCR was the method, and the copy in TCRdb shows in-frame clones only, minus some. The sample includes roughly 500,000 clones, approximately 78% seen only once; the top ten take approximately 0.013%. This sample also appeared in a second study, on human thymus T cells. In that study: Donation came from healthy Finnish infants having corrective surgery for congenital heart defects. Corrective cardiac operations yielded the resected thymus tissue.

This rearrangement joins TRBV27 to TRBJ1-5, with D perhaps TRBD1 (6 bases). Sequencing used thymocytes. The receptor was derived from a boy under three years old with a congenital heart defect. The CDR3: CASSFSGAGYSNQPQHF. The CDR3 bases are TGTGCCAGCAGTTTTTCAGGGGCCGGCTATAGCAATCAGCCCCAGCATTTT.